The 5 T cell receptor beta chains given below trace back to one sample, sequenced in a study of monozygotic twins with cystic fibrosis. Clones were read by immunoSEQ multiplex PCR, and TCRdb kept only the in-frame ones, dropping some. The sample consists of approximately 33,000 clones, approximately 80% of them appearing once. The sequenced material came from blood. Source of these receptors: a girl aged 2-10 years with cystic fibrosis.

This clone was counted a single time. The chain employs TRBV29-1 and TRBJ2-7, with D possibly being TRBD2 (5 bases). The V gene's germline CDR1 is SQVTM and CDR2 ANQGSEA. The length of the CDR3 is 13 residues. Trimming took off 3 bases at V and 0 bases at J, with 9 bases between the two ends. CDR3 protein: CSVDAGDSYEQYF. CDR3 DNA sequence: TGCAGCGTTGACGCGGGTGACTCCTACGAGCAGTACTTC.

This clone was detected only a few times. The chain recombines TRBV27 with TRBJ1-4; no clear D gene. V was pared by 2 bases and J by 6 bases, with 7 bases between. Germline loops: CDR1 MNHEY, CDR2 SMNVEV (reference sequence). The CDR3 is 13 residues long. In DNA form, the CDR3 reads TGTGCCAGCAGTTTAAGGATACATGAAAAACTGTTTTTT. Translating gives CASSLRIHEKLFF. The full variable domain, rest sourced from reference TRBV27 and TRBJ1-4, is EAQVTQNPRYLITVTGKKLTVTCSQNMNHEYMSWYRQDPGLGLRQIYYSMNVEVTDKGDVPEGYKVSRKEKRNFPLILESPSPNQTSLYFCASSLRIHEKLFFGSGTQLSVL.

J is TRBJ1-5 and V is TRBV18; D is ambiguous. The CDR3 is 14 residues long. V was cut by 2 bases and J by 2 bases, with 7 bases left in between. Germline V CDR1 and CDR2: KGHSH, LQKENI. Here the CDR3 reads CASSPSGGNQPQHF. CDR3 coding DNA: TGTGCCAGCTCACCATCCGGGGGCAATCAGCCCCAGCATTTT. Complete variable domain (other parts from reference TRBV18 and TRBJ1-5): NAGVMQNPRHLVRRRGQEARLRCSPMKGHSHVYWYRQLPEEGLKFMVYLQKENIIDESGMPKERFSAEFPKEGPSILRIQQVVRGDSAAYFCASSPSGGNQPQHFGDGTRLSIL.

The V gene is TRBV14, the J gene TRBJ1-1; tentatively, D is TRBD1 (5 bases). The germline V gene has CDR1 SGHDN and CDR2 FVKESK. The V end was cut by 2 bases, the J end by 8 bases, with 15 bases between. The CDR3 has 14 residues. CDR3 sequence (DNA): TGTGCCAGCAGCCAACTGGGGCCCGGCAGGGAAGCTTTCTTT. Residues: CASSQLGPGREAFF.

The rearrangement links TRBV2 to TRBJ1-2, with 8 nucleotides matching TRBD1. The J segment lost 0 bases and the V segment lost 7 bases, leaving 4 bases of the junction unmatched. Germline loops: CDR1 SNHLY, CDR2 FYNNEI. The CDR3 length is 14 residues. CDR3 bases: TGTGCCAGCAATGGACAGGGAGCTAACTATGGCTACACCTTC. It yields the protein CASNGQGANYGYTF.